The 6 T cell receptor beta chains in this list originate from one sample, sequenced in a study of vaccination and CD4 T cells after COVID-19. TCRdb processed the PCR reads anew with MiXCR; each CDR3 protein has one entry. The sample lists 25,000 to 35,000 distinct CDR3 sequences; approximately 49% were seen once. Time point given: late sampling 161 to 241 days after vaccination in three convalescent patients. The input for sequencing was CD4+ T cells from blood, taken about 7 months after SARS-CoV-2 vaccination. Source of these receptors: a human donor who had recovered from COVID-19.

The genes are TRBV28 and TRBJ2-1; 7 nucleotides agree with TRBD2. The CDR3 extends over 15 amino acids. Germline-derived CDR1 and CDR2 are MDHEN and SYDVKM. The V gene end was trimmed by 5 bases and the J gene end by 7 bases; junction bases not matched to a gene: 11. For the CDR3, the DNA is TGTGCCAGCAGTCCCATGGGGAGCGGGATGAATGAGCAGTTCTTC. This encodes CASSPMGSGMNEQFF.

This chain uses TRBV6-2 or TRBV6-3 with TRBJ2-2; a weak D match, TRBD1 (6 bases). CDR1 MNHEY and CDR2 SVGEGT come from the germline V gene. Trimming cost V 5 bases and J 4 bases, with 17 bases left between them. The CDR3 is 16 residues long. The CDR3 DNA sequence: TGTGCCAGCAGTACTACTTCCCTAGGGGGCACCGGGGAGCTGTTTTTT. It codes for CASSTTSLGGTGELFF.

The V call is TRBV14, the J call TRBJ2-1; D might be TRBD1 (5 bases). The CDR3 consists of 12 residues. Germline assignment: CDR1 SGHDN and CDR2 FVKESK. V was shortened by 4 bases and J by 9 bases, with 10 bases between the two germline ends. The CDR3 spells CASSPKGVEQFF. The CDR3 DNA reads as TGTGCCAGCAGCCCGAAAGGGGTTGAGCAGTTCTTC.

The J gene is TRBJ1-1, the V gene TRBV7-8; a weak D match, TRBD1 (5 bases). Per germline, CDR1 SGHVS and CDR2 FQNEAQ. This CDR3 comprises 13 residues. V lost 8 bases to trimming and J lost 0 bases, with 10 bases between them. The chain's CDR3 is CASLSRVNTEAFF. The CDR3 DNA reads TGTGCCAGCTTAAGCAGGGTGAACACTGAAGCTTTCTTT.

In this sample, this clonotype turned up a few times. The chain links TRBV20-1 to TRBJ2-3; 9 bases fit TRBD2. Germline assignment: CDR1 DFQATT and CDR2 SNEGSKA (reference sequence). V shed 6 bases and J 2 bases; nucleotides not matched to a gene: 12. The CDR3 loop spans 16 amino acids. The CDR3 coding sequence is TGCAGTGCCCCGGAGGGGTGGGGACTAGCCACAGATACGCAGTATTTT. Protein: CSAPEGWGLATDTQYF.

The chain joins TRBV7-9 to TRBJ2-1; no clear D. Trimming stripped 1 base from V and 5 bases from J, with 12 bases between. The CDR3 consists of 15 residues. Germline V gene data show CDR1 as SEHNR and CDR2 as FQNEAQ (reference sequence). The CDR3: CASSLEGTKNNEQFF. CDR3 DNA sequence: TGTGCCAGCAGCTTAGAGGGAACAAAGAACAATGAGCAGTTCTTC.